These 8 T cell receptor beta chains share one sample of origin, sequenced in a study of T cells in localized non-small cell lung cancer. Method: immunoSEQ multiplex PCR; TCRdb's copy keeps in-frame clones and lacks some. The repertoire holds 20,000 to 30,000 clones, roughly 90% seen once, with roughly 15% in the top ten. This specimen consisted of peripheral blood, obtained before any cancer treatment. Receptor source: a man aged 35-75 years with stage III squamous cell lung carcinoma.

This clone was recorded once. The chain combines TRBV2 with TRBJ2-2; 9 bases are shared with TRBD2. The V segment lost 2 bases and the J segment 5 bases; nucleotides outside the gene matches: 9. The CDR3 extends over 17 amino acids. Germline loops: CDR1 SNHLY, CDR2 FYNNEI. CDR3 loop: CASSEWRGGRRTGELFF. The CDR3 nucleotides read TGTGCCAGCAGTGAATGGCGGGGGGGCCGGCGGACCGGGGAGCTGTTTTTT. The full variable domain, in which reference TRBV2 and TRBJ2-2 provide the parts outside the CDR3, is EPEVTQTPSHQVTQMGQEVILRCVPISNHLYFYWYRQILGQKVEFLVSFYNNEISEKSEIFDDQFSVERPDGSNFTLKIRSTKLEDSAMYFCASSEWRGGRRTGELFFGEGSRLTVL.

The chain uses TRBV29-1 and TRBJ2-1, with D possibly TRBD2 on 6 matching bases. This CDR3 comprises 11 residues. Germline assignment: CDR1 SQVTM and CDR2 ANQGSEA. The ends were cut back, 6 bases at V and 15 bases at J, with 18 bases in the middle. CDR3 protein: CSVGTLTEGFF. Here the CDR3 DNA reads TGCAGCGTCGGGACTTTGACCGAGGGGTTCTTC.

The chain recombines TRBV30 with TRBJ1-2; a possible D gene is TRBD1 (5 bases). Trimming took off 4 bases at V and 2 bases at J, with 11 bases between the two ends. The CDR3 sequence is 13 residues long. Germline V gene lookup returns CDR1 GTSNPN and CDR2 SVGIG (reference sequence). The CDR3 spells CAWNFQGNYGYTF. The DNA of the CDR3 is TGTGCCTGGAATTTCCAGGGCAACTATGGCTACACCTTC.

The chain combines TRBV2 with TRBJ2-6; 9 bases line up with TRBD1. Germline V gives CDR1 SNHLY, CDR2 FYNNEI. The CDR3 consists of 17 residues. Losses at the gene ends were 2 bases for V and 3 bases for J; bases not matched to a gene: 5. Written as DNA, the CDR3 is TGTGCCAGCAGTGAAAGACAGGGGGTAGATGGGGCCAACGTCCTGACTTTC. Encoded protein: CASSERQGVDGANVLTF.

J is TRBJ2-6 and V is TRBV9; 8 nucleotides agree with TRBD1. The CDR3 is 16 amino acids. Germline lookup yields CDR1 SGDLS and CDR2 YYNGEE. Trimming at V came to 1 base and at J to 3 bases, leaving 3 bases not matched to a gene. The CDR3 loop reads CASSVQGARGANVLTF. The DNA for the CDR3 is TGTGCCAGCAGCGTACAGGGGGCGCGTGGGGCCAACGTCCTGACTTTC.

V is TRBV18 and J is TRBJ2-7; 12 bases agree with TRBD2. Germline CDR1 and CDR2: KGHSH and LQKENI. The V and J ends lost 2 bases and 4 bases, in that order; junction bases with no gene match: 3. CDR3 length equals 15 residues. The DNA of the CDR3 is TGTGCCAGCTCACCAGGTCTAGCGGGAGGGTACGAGCAGTACTTC. It specifies CASSPGLAGGYEQYF. Complete variable domain (other parts from reference TRBV18 and TRBJ2-7): NAGVMQNPRHLVRRRGQEARLRCSPMKGHSHVYWYRQLPEEGLKFMVYLQKENIIDESGMPKERFSAEFPKEGPSILRIQQVVRGDSAAYFCASSPGLAGGYEQYFGPGTRLTVT.

The V call is TRBV9, the J call TRBJ2-2; no definite D call. CDR3 length: 15 residues. Germline V CDR1 and CDR2: SGDLS, YYNGEE. The ends were cut back, 0 bases at V and 4 bases at J, with 10 bases in the middle. DNA of the CDR3: TGTGCCAGCAGCGTAGGCAGCACCGTCACCGGGGAGCTGTTTTTT. Amino acid sequence: CASSVGSTVTGELFF.

The V call is TRBV5-8, the J call TRBJ2-7, with 8 bases that match TRBD1. The trim removed 4 bases at V and 0 bases at J, leaving 6 bases unmatched. Per the germline V gene, CDR1 is SGHTS and CDR2 is YDEGEE. CDR3 size: 15 residues. CDR3 region: CASSLGTGVSYEQYF. The CDR3 nucleotides read TGTGCCAGCAGCCTCGGGACAGGAGTCTCCTACGAGCAGTACTTC.